This T cell receptor beta chain derives from a study of cytomegalovirus exposure and HLA in healthy donors. Overall study: HLA-typed donors contributed some 83 million unique TCRs, which were held in an early data release.

The CDR3 has 15 residues. The V and J ends lost 4 bases and 0 bases respectively, with 12 bases between them. Germline values: CDR1 KGHSY, CDR2 FQNENV. Researchers ran the PCR with 60 Vbeta and 13 Jbeta primers. The method was immunoSEQ multiplex PCR; TCRdb's version includes in-frame clones alone and lacks a portion of them. The profile shows 150,000 to 200,000 clones, around four fifths of them singletons. The TCR sequence derives from a man in his late teens or twenties in good health and CMV-seropositive. The V call is TRBV16, the J call TRBJ1-1; tentatively, D is TRBD1 (6 bases). Sequencing was done on a sample of PBMCs. This CDR3 is CASSPLQGMNTEAFF. The CDR3 DNA sequence: TGTGCCAGCAGCCCCTTACAGGGCATGAACACTGAAGCTTTCTTT.